This is a list of T cell receptor beta chains from one sample in a study of CD8 T cells in Susac syndrome. One entry per CDR3 protein results from TCRdb running MiXCR on the immunoSEQ multiplex PCR reads. The sample lists 45,000 to 55,000 distinct CDR3 sequences; 80% to 95% were seen once. The specimen was CD8+ T cells from PBMCs. These receptors came from a human donor in good health. Both conserved end residues are part of each CDR3. Each record gives: V gene, clone size, J gene, D gene, CDR3 protein, CDR3 DNA. The D gene is left open where the match is weak. Only part of the rows carry a size: once, few, many, or a class if the clone is expanded.

TRBV3-1	.	TRBJ2-3	TRBD2	CASSQVLAGALDTQYF	TGTGCCAGCAGCCAAGTCCTAGCGGGGGCCTTGGATACGCAGTATTTT
TRBV13	.	TRBJ2-2	.	CASMISDLTGELFF	TGTGCCAGCATGATCAGCGACCTCACCGGGGAGCTGTTTTTT
TRBV20-1	.	TRBJ2-5	TRBD2	CSAPSGRATQYF	TGCAGTGCTCCAAGCGGGAGGGCGACCCAGTACTTC
TRBV29-1	.	TRBJ2-7	.	CSVEGIVSYEQYF	TGCAGCGTTGAAGGGATCGTCTCCTACGAGCAGTACTTC
TRBV10-3	.	TRBJ2-3	.	CAIRGLAGGVLRTDTQYF	TGTGCCATCAGAGGGCTAGCAGGAGGAGTCCTTAGGACAGATACGCAGTATTTT
TRBV25-1	.	TRBJ2-7	.	CASGGLPYEQYF	TGTGCCAGCGGGGGGCTGCCCTACGAGCAGTACTTC
TRBV2	.	TRBJ2-7	.	CASRGDSYEQYF	TGTGCCAGCAGGGGGGATTCCTACGAGCAGTACTTC
TRBV2	.	TRBJ2-7	TRBD2	CASTEGLAGGPEGYEQYF	TGTGCCAGCACCGAGGGACTAGCGGGAGGACCCGAAGGGTACGAGCAGTACTTC
TRBV11-2	once	TRBJ2-3	TRBD1	CASSLVGTGGTDTQYF	TGTGCCAGCAGCTTAGTCGGGACAGGGGGCACAGATACGCAGTATTTT
TRBV7-2	.	TRBJ1-1	TRBD1	CASSLDVTGSAPMNTEAFF	TGTGCCAGCAGCTTAGATGTGACAGGGTCTGCACCCATGAACACTGAAGCTTTCTTT
TRBV11-2	.	TRBJ2-1	.	CASSLTGAGSSYNEQFF	TGTGCCAGCAGCTTAACGGGGGCCGGGAGCTCCTACAATGAGCAGTTCTTC
TRBV29-1	once	TRBJ2-1	TRBD2	CSVWSSGESSYNEQFF	TGCAGCGTTTGGAGTAGCGGGGAAAGCTCCTACAATGAGCAGTTCTTC
TRBV19	.	TRBJ2-7	.	CASSMAASSSYEQYF	TGTGCCAGTAGTATGGCAGCCTCTAGCTCCTACGAGCAGTACTTC
TRBV2	.	TRBJ2-7	TRBD1	CARETGAGEQYF	TGTGCCAGAGAGACAGGGGCGGGCGAGCAGTACTTC
TRBV6-6	.	TRBJ2-7	.	CASSAGGSYEQYF	TGTGCCAGCAGTGCCGGCGGGTCCTACGAGCAGTACTTC
TRBV2	.	TRBJ2-1	.	CASMVNYQFF	TGTGCCAGCATGGTGAACTATCAGTTCTTC
TRBV29-1	.	TRBJ2-1	.	CSVDSTGADEQFF	TGCAGCGTTGACTCGACGGGGGCGGATGAGCAGTTCTTC
TRBV19	.	TRBJ1-1	.	CASSGQLMNTEAFF	TGTGCCAGTAGTGGACAGCTAATGAACACTGAAGCTTTCTTT
TRBV29-1	.	TRBJ1-1	.	CSAAGGAEAFF	TGCAGCGCCGCGGGGGGGGCTGAAGCTTTCTTT
TRBV29-1	.	TRBJ2-1	.	CSVIPGDYNEQFF	TGCAGCGTTATACCGGGGGATTACAATGAGCAGTTCTTC
TRBV20-1	.	TRBJ2-7	TRBD2	CSAGREVSYEQYF	TGCAGTGCAGGGCGGGAGGTCTCCTACGAGCAGTACTTC
TRBV4-1	.	TRBJ2-1	.	CASSTTGNEQFF	TGCGCCAGCAGCACCACAGGGAATGAGCAGTTCTTC
TRBV6-5	.	TRBJ2-5	TRBD2	CASSKLAGVQETQYF	TGTGCCAGCAGTAAACTAGCGGGAGTACAAGAGACCCAGTACTTC
TRBV27	.	TRBJ2-6	TRBD2	CASSLRTSGSGANVLTF	TGTGCCAGCAGTTTACGGACTAGCGGCTCTGGGGCCAACGTCCTGACTTTC
TRBV3-1	.	TRBJ2-5	TRBD1	CASSPGQGASHETQYF	TGTGCCAGCAGCCCTGGACAGGGGGCTTCTCACGAGACCCAGTACTTC
TRBV28	.	TRBJ2-7	.	CASSPPGHTYEQYF	TGTGCCAGCAGTCCGCCGGGCCACACCTACGAGCAGTACTTC
TRBV5-6	.	TRBJ2-7	TRBD1	CASSRPGDRGEQYF	TGTGCCAGCAGCCGCCCCGGGGACAGAGGCGAGCAGTACTTC
TRBV4-1	.	TRBJ2-2	.	CASSQAGSGVTGELFF	TGCGCCAGCAGCCAAGCCGGTTCGGGGGTCACCGGGGAGCTGTTTTTT
TRBV29-1	.	TRBJ2-7	TRBD1	CSVLDRGFSYEQYF	TGCAGCGTTCTGGACAGGGGATTCTCCTACGAGCAGTACTTC
TRBV12-3/TRBV12-4	.	TRBJ1-4	.	CASRRRQNLNEKLFF	TGTGCCAGCAGACGCAGACAGAACTTAAATGAAAAACTGTTTTTT
TRBV18	.	TRBJ2-1	TRBD2	CASSPPKTSGLGNEQFF	TGTGCCAGCTCACCACCGAAGACTAGCGGGTTGGGGAATGAGCAGTTCTTC
TRBV7-9	.	TRBJ2-1	.	CASSLGLGLRYNEQFF	TGTGCCAGCAGCTTAGGGTTGGGCCTGAGGTACAATGAGCAGTTCTTC